Here is one T cell receptor beta chain with its context. Its antigen is not known. The V and J ends lost 6 bases and 8 bases respectively, with 17 bases between them. CDR3 length: 14 amino acids. CDR1 SEHNR and CDR2 FQNEAQ come from the germline V gene (reference sequence). This sample was included in a study of cytomegalovirus exposure and HLA in healthy donors. Study-wide results and caveats: In a later analysis, TCR beta V- and J-gene trimming showed a link to a missense DCLRE1C variant. The study flagged around 160 TCR beta chains as cytomegalovirus-associated.

Primers included in the PCR were 60 Vbeta and 13 Jbeta primers. This table comes from immunoSEQ multiplex PCR, and its TCRdb copy is limited to in-frame clones, with some not included. The repertoire holds roughly 120,000 clones, with less than 85% as singletons. The chain carries TRBV7-9 and TRBJ2-1; possibly TRBD1 for D (6 bases). Sequencing was done on a sample of PBMCs. The clonotype comes from a woman between 40 and 55 years old in good health and CMV-seronegative. CDR3 nucleotides: TGTGCCAGCAGTAACACGGCACAGGGAGATGAGCAGTTCTTC. This translates into CASSNTAQGDEQFF.